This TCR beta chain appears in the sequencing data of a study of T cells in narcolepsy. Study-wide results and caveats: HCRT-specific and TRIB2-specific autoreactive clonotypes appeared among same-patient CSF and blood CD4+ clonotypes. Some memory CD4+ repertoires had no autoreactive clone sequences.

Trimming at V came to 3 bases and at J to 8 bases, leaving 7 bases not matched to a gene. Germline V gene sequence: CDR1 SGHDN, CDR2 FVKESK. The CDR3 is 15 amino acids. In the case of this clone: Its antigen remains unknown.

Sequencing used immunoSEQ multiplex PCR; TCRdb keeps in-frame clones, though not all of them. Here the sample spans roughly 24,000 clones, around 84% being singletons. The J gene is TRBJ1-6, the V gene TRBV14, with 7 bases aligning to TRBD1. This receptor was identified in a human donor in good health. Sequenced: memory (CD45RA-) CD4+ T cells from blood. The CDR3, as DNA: TGTGCCAGCAGCCACCGACAGGGCCAGGATTCACCCCTCCACTTT. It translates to CASSHRQGQDSPLHF. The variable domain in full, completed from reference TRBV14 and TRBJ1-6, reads EAGVTQFPSHSVIEKGQTVTLRCDPISGHDNLYWYRRVMGKEIKFLLHFVKESKQDESGMPNNRFLAERTGGTYSTLKVQPAELEDSGVYFCASSHRQGQDSPLHFGNGTRLTVT.